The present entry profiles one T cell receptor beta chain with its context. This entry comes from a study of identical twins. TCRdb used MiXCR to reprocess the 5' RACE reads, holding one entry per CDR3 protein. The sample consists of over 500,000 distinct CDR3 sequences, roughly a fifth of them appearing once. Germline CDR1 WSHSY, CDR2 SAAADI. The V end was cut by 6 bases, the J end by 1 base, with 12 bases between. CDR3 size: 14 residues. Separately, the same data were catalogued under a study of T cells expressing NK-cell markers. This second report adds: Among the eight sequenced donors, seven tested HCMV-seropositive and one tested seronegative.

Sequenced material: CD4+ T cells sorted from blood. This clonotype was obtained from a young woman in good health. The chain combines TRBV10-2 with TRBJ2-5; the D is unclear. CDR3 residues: CASRGMWIQETQYF. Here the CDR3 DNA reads TGCGCCAGCAGGGGGATGTGGATCCAAGAGACCCAGTACTTC.